This T cell receptor (beta chain) comes out of a study of OX40 agonist ivuxolimab in advanced cancers. Background on the whole study: Ivuxolimab, which targeted the costimulatory receptor OX40 (CD134), was an agonistic, fully human IgG2 monoclonal antibody. The paper reports the monotherapy dose-escalation portion (N of about 52 patients) of the phase I ivuxolimab trial. Patients were allowed to have had prior anti-PD-1, anti-PD-L1 or anti-CTLA-4 therapy, and 40% to 45% of the dose-escalation patients had previously received checkpoint inhibitors. In the dose-escalation cohort, 82.7% of patients were male, and the mean age was approximately 64 years, with a range of about 23 to 90. Intravenous ivuxolimab was administered to patients every 2 weeks at six dose levels: 0.01, 0.1, 0.3, 1.5, 3 and 10 mg/kg. Among the approximately 50 dose-escalation patients, around 20 had hepatocellular carcinoma, some 15 melanoma, 9 renal cell carcinoma and 9 head and neck cancer. Partial responses occurred in three dose-escalation patients, of whom one had hepatocellular carcinoma and two had cutaneous melanoma. The point of sequencing TCRbeta in the periphery was to test whether ivuxolimab changed TCR sequence diversity and drove clonal T-cell expansion. The investigation overall reported the following: Low levels of normalized T-cell clonal expansion were also seen in some patients who did not respond. In partial responders in the 0.1-3.0 mg/kg groups, normalized peripheral clonal expansion was found to be among the lowest, especially among CD8+ T cells. After ivuxolimab, CD8+ T cells had more expanded clones than CD4+ T cells on average. At doses of 0.1 to 3.0 mg/kg, clonal expansion of both CD4+ and CD8+ T cells in blood was seen between baseline and week 6. Antigen specificity was not determined for the clonally expanded peripheral T cells.

With respect to this clone: Its antigen is not yet known. Base qualities were left out, and no much larger clone turns up one base away.

The trial excluded patients who had a history of autoimmune disease or who were on systemic immunosuppression. In every dose cohort, peripheral blood was drawn for TCR sequencing at baseline, cycle 4 day 1, and cycle 7 day 1. The samples were taken from a phase I, first-in-human, multicenter, open-label dose-escalation trial of ivuxolimab. Adults with locally advanced or metastatic melanoma, renal cell carcinoma, hepatocellular carcinoma or head and neck squamous cell carcinoma were enrolled in the trial. Before TCR sequencing, CD4+ and CD8+ T cells were separately sorted from peripheral blood. For sequencing of the TCRbeta CDR3 region, genomic DNA was extracted from the sorted cells. The immunoSEQ Assay was used to sequence the TCRbeta CDR3 regions. Imported from immuneACCESS, the table was reduced by TCRdb to in-frame sequences with V and J called. These copies leave out some clones; in studies compared against another copy, an unresolved V gene accounts for under half, and the cause of the remainder is not known. Within this sample are over 90,000 clones, with 85% to 90% of them counted one time only. The leading ten clones occupy around 5.5% of the sample.

The CDR3 contains 13 residues, cysteine and phenylalanine counted. Only the CDR3 DNA is retained, 39 bases long and in frame from the first base. CDR1 and CDR2 (SGHNT, YENEEA) derive from the germline V gene. V lost 3 bases and J lost 5 bases; the stretch between them is 9 bases long. The material sequenced was CD4+ or CD8+ T cells sorted from blood, taken in a trial of the OX40 agonist ivuxolimab. Here the chain combines TRBV11-3 and TRBJ2-3; the D gene is not confidently resolved. The sequence came from an adult with an advanced solid tumor such as melanoma, head and neck, liver or kidney cancer. The DNA sequence follows: TGTGCCAGCAGCTTTTCGGTAGAAGATACGCAGTATTTT. It translates to CASSFSVEDTQYF.